The subject of this entry is one T cell receptor beta chain. V gave up 5 bases and J gave up 1 base; unmatched junction bases: 11. Germline V lookup: CDR1 MNHEY, CDR2 SVGEGT. This CDR3 contains 16 residues. The source of the sample is a study of blood T cell repertoires in COVID-19. Sequenced by immunoSEQ multiplex PCR; TCRdb stores in-frame clones only, minus some. The repertoire holds 200,000 to 250,000 clones, with just over 85% as singletons. The clonotype comes from a man aged 18 to 35 with active or convalescent COVID-19. The sample comprised peripheral blood. The genes are TRBV6-2 or TRBV6-3 and TRBJ2-7; 7 bases align to TRBD1. The CDR3 sequence is CASSRRPGQTSYEQYF. CDR3 coding DNA: TGTGCCAGCAGTCGCCGACCGGGACAGACTTCCTACGAGCAGTACTTC.